One sample yielded the 18 T cell receptor beta chains listed below, sequenced in a study of CD8 T cells in ankylosing spondylitis. TCRdb passed the 5' RACE reads through MiXCR, listing each CDR3 protein once. The sample includes 120,000 to 150,000 distinct CDR3 sequences, roughly 8.3% of them seen just once. The sequenced sample was synovial fluid, either unsorted or a sorted T cell fraction (not recorded which). All receptors come from a male donor with ankylosing spondylitis.

The CDR3 loop is CASSSLPGLAADTQYF. CDR3 in DNA: TGTGCCAGCAGCTCACTCCCGGGACTAGCCGCAGATACGCAGTATTTT. The rearrangement joins TRBV5-6 to TRBJ2-3; the match to TRBD2 covers 9 bases. V shed 3 bases and J 4 bases; nucleotides not matched to a gene: 9. This CDR3 has 16 amino acids. From germline, CDR1 is SGHDT and CDR2 YYEEEE.

This clonotype occurred a few times. The J gene is TRBJ2-7, the V gene TRBV9; 7 positions match TRBD1. The CDR3 totals 14 residues. Germline assignment: CDR1 SGDLS and CDR2 YYNGEE. V shed 4 bases, J shed 3 bases, and the junction held 7 bases outside the gene matches. As DNA, the CDR3 is TGTGCCAGCAGCTCCACCGGACAGGTCTACGAGCAGTACTTC. This translates into CASSSTGQVYEQYF.

This clonotype was seen a few times. Here the CDR3 DNA reads TGCAGTGCTAGAGAGACTGTTTCCTACGAGCAGTACTTC. It specifies CSARETVSYEQYF. The chain uses TRBV20-1 and TRBJ2-7; D is ambiguous. CDR1 is DFQATT, CDR2 SNEGSKA, per germline (reference sequence). V lost 0 bases and J lost 1, with 7 bases in between. The CDR3 is 13 residues long.

This clonotype was observed at least ten times. V gene TRBV5-1 combines with J gene TRBJ2-1; 7 bases are shared with TRBD1. The V segment lost 3 bases and the J segment 13 bases; nucleotides outside the gene matches: 10. Germline V gene data show CDR1 as SGHRS and CDR2 as YFSETQ. The CDR3 is 13 amino acids. In DNA, the CDR3 is TGCGCCAGCAGCTATGACAGGGAAGGCCACCAGTTCTTC. It is translated as CASSYDREGHQFF.

This clonotype appeared a few times. This sequence joins TRBV5-1 and TRBJ1-6; no definite D call. Trimming took 0 bases from V and 8 from J, leaving 12 bases between them. The germline V gene has CDR1 SGHRS and CDR2 YFSETQ. The CDR3 spans 15 residues. The DNA for the CDR3 is TGCGCCAGCAGCTTGGGGGGTACCGGGGATTCACCCCTCCACTTT. Encoded protein: CASSLGGTGDSPLHF.

This clonotype has a count of ten or more. The chain uses TRBV7-2 and TRBJ2-5, with 7 bases aligning to TRBD1. Unmatched junction bases numbered 6, after V lost 5 bases and J lost 0 bases. This CDR3 is built from 15 residues. CDR1 and CDR2 from the germline V gene are SGHTA and FQGNSA. The CDR3 reads CASSAGTANQETQYF. CDR3 nucleotide sequence: TGTGCCAGCAGCGCCGGGACAGCCAACCAAGAGACCCAGTACTTC. The variable domain in full, completed from reference TRBV7-2 and TRBJ2-5, reads GAGVSQSPSNKVTEKGKDVELRCDPISGHTALYWYRQSLGQGLEFLIYFQGNSAPDKSGLPSDRFSAERTGGSVSTLTIQRTQQEDSAVYLCASSAGTANQETQYFGPGTRLLVL.

This clonotype was seen repeatedly, ten times or more. The J gene is TRBJ1-5, the V gene TRBV10-3; D gene unclear. The germline CDR1 and CDR2 sequences are ENHRY and SYGVKD. Trimming took 8 bases from V and 7 from J, leaving 18 bases between them. The CDR3 is made up of 14 amino acids. The CDR3 sequence is CAIPLWRVSQPQHF. Written as DNA, the CDR3 is TGTGCCATCCCCTTGTGGAGGGTAAGCCAGCCCCAGCATTTT.

This clonotype was seen only a few times. This sequence joins TRBV20-1 and TRBJ2-3; 10 bases line up with TRBD2. The V gene end was trimmed by 5 bases and the J gene end by 1 base; junction bases not matched to a gene: 9. Germline CDR1 DFQATT, CDR2 SNEGSKA (reference sequence). The CDR3 contains 16 residues. The chain's CDR3 is CSAPTLAGARTDTQYF. Written as DNA, the CDR3 is TGCAGTGCTCCAACGCTAGCGGGGGCCCGCACAGATACGCAGTATTTT.

The chain carries TRBV4-1 and TRBJ2-7; TRBD1 matches at 7 bases. The CDR3 has 15 residues. The ends lost 2 bases at V and 2 bases at J; junction bases unmatched: 6. CDR1 MGHRA and CDR2 YSYEKL come from the germline V gene. The CDR3 coding sequence is TGCGCCAGCAGCCAAACCGGGACAGCTACCTACGAGCAGTACTTC. Translating it yields CASSQTGTATYEQYF.

Only a few counts were recorded for this clonotype. V and J are TRBV2 and TRBJ2-5; D is uncertain. Germline values: CDR1 SNHLY, CDR2 FYNNEI. The V gene lost 1 base and the J gene lost 4 bases, with 7 bases spanning the gap. The length of the CDR3 is 13 residues. The CDR3 DNA follows: TGTGCCAGCAGTGAAGTAGTTGGAGAGACCCAGTACTTC. It specifies CASSEVVGETQYF.

The chain links TRBV6-5 to TRBJ2-7, with TRBD2 identical over 10 bases. The CDR3 length is 15 residues. V lost 0 bases and J lost 2; bases outside the gene matches: 1. In germline, CDR1 is MNHEY, CDR2 SVGAGI. The CDR3 coding sequence is TGTGCCAGCAGTTACTCAAGCGGGGGGGCCTACGAGCAGTACTTC. Its protein product is CASSYSSGGAYEQYF.

In this sample, this clonotype turned up a few times. The V call is TRBV6-2 or TRBV6-3, the J call TRBJ1-1, with D maybe TRBD1 (5 bases). Per germline, CDR1 MNHEY and CDR2 SVGEGT. The CDR3 is made up of 15 amino acids. The germline V and J ends were trimmed by 2 bases and 4 bases, with 14 bases remaining between them. The CDR3 DNA sequence: TGTGCCAGCAGTTACCGATCGACAGCAATCACTGAAGCTTTCTTT. Translation: CASSYRSTAITEAFF.

This clonotype has a count of ten or more. The rearrangement links TRBV6-1 to TRBJ1-3, with 7 nucleotides matching TRBD1. This CDR3 is built from 13 residues. The J segment lost 3 bases and the V segment lost 6 bases, leaving 2 bases of the junction unmatched. CDR1 and CDR2 from the germline V gene are MNHNS and SASEGT. CDR3 nucleotides: TGTGCCAGCAGCGGGACAGTTGGAAACACCATATATTTT. Protein: CASSGTVGNTIYF.

In this sample, this clonotype turned up many times. The chain links TRBV6-6 to TRBJ1-2; no definite D call. The CDR3 is made up of 11 amino acids. Germline V gives CDR1 MNHNY, CDR2 SVGAGI (reference sequence). Trimming removed 8 bases at V and 8 bases at J, with 12 bases between. CDR3 bases: TGTGCCAGCTCCCTCGCGGCCGGCTACACCTTC. Translating it yields CASSLAAGYTF.

This clonotype was seen ten or more times. The CDR3, as DNA: TGCAGTGCCGTAGCCGGGACTAGCGGGAGCGGACGGAATGAGCAGTTCTTC. Residues: CSAVAGTSGSGRNEQFF. V gene TRBV20-1 combines with J gene TRBJ2-1, with 14 positions matching TRBD2. Germline V gene lookup returns CDR1 DFQATT and CDR2 SNEGSKA (reference sequence). This CDR3 has 17 residues. V was clipped by 6 bases and J by 7 bases; unmatched bases: 14.

The chain employs TRBV7-2 and TRBJ1-2; D is uncertain. The germline V gene encodes CDR1 SGHTA and CDR2 FQGNSA. This CDR3 comprises 15 residues. Trimming stripped 1 base from V and 8 bases from J, with 17 bases between. The CDR3 region is CASSLGRTLYVGYTF. DNA of the CDR3: TGTGCCAGCAGCTTAGGTCGGACCCTTTATGTAGGCTACACCTTC.

This clonotype was counted a few times. The V and J genes are TRBV7-2 and TRBJ2-7; D might be TRBD2 (5 bases). The CDR3 sequence is 15 residues long. Germline V gene lookup returns CDR1 SGHTA and CDR2 FQGNSA. V lost 2 bases and J lost 0, with 11 bases in between. In nucleotides, the CDR3 is TGTGCCAGCAGCTTATCAGCGGCATTCTCCTACGAGCAGTACTTC. Amino acid sequence: CASSLSAAFSYEQYF. Full variable domain (rest looked up from reference TRBV7-2 and TRBJ2-7): GAGVSQSPSNKVTEKGKDVELRCDPISGHTALYWYRQSLGQGLEFLIYFQGNSAPDKSGLPSDRFSAERTGGSVSTLTIQRTQQEDSAVYLCASSLSAAFSYEQYFGPGTRLTVT.

Only a few counts were recorded for this clonotype. This chain connects TRBV4-3 to TRBJ2-7; TRBD2 matches at 13 bases. The CDR3 is made up of 16 amino acids. With V trimmed by 0 bases and J by 7 bases, 6 bases remained unmatched. Germline CDR1 is LGHNA and CDR2 is YSLEER. CDR3 residues: CASSQEPGLAGVEQYF. The DNA of the CDR3 is TGCGCCAGCAGCCAAGAACCTGGACTAGCGGGAGTAGAGCAGTACTTC.